The rows below give T cell receptor beta chains drawn from one sample of a study of T cells in localized non-small cell lung cancer. The assay was immunoSEQ multiplex PCR, and TCRdb's table has in-frame clones only and misses some. This sample has approximately 2,000 clones, with around 35% found just once. Sequencing used lung tumor tissue, obtained before any cancer treatment. The receptors were sampled from a female donor older than 55 with stage I lung adenocarcinoma. Each CDR3 is given with its conserved first and last residue. Fields, in order: clone size, V gene, D gene, J gene, CDR3 DNA, CDR3 protein. The D gene is left open where the match is weak. Expanded clones are given a class, and other clones once, few, many or no size at all.

abundance: NA; v_gene: TRBV18; d_gene: TRBD1; j_gene: TRBJ1-3; CDR3nt: TGTGCCAGCTCACCGACAGGGATTGGAAACACCATATATTTT; CDR3aa: CASSPTGIGNTIYF
abundance: NA; v_gene: TRBV18; d_gene: NA; j_gene: TRBJ1-4; CDR3nt: TGTGCCAGCTCACGCGAGAGTGGGGAAAAACTGTTTTTT; CDR3aa: CASSRESGEKLFF
abundance: NA; v_gene: TRBV10-2; d_gene: TRBD2; j_gene: TRBJ2-7; CDR3nt: TGCGCCAGCAGTGAAGGGACTAGCGGGAGACCCTACGAGCAGTACTTC; CDR3aa: CASSEGTSGRPYEQYF
abundance: medium-sized; v_gene: TRBV11-3; d_gene: TRBD1; j_gene: TRBJ2-7; CDR3nt: TGTGCCAGCAGCTTACGCGGGACAGGGGGTGGTGAGCAGTACTTC; CDR3aa: CASSLRGTGGGEQYF
abundance: medium-sized; v_gene: TRBV6-8; d_gene: NA; j_gene: TRBJ2-6; CDR3nt: TGTGCCAGCAGTTACTCCGGGACACTTCATTCTGGGGCCAACGTCCTGACTTTC; CDR3aa: CASSYSGTLHSGANVLTF
abundance: NA; v_gene: TRBV30; d_gene: NA; j_gene: TRBJ2-3; CDR3nt: TGTGCCTGGAGTGTAGGGCTAGGGTCCGCAGATACACAGTATTTT; CDR3aa: CAWSVGLGSADTQYF
abundance: NA; v_gene: TRBV19; d_gene: TRBD2; j_gene: TRBJ2-4; CDR3nt: TGTGCCAGTAGTATGGGAGGTGGCGGGAGAAGCAACATTCAGTACTTC; CDR3aa: CASSMGGGGRSNIQYF
abundance: NA; v_gene: TRBV29-1; d_gene: NA; j_gene: TRBJ1-1; CDR3nt: TGCAGCGTTGAAGAGAGTAAGAGGGCCACTGAAGCTTTCTTT; CDR3aa: CSVEESKRATEAFF
abundance: NA; v_gene: TRBV11-3; d_gene: NA; j_gene: TRBJ2-1; CDR3nt: TGTGCCAGCAGCCCCCGTGCGTGGGGAGGATTCGATGAGCAGTTCTTC; CDR3aa: CASSPRAWGGFDEQFF
abundance: NA; v_gene: TRBV28; d_gene: TRBD1; j_gene: TRBJ1-2; CDR3nt: TGTGCCAGCAGCAACCCCCCGGGACAGAGAAACTATGGCTACACCTTC; CDR3aa: CASSNPPGQRNYGYTF
abundance: few; v_gene: TRBV7-7; d_gene: TRBD1; j_gene: TRBJ1-3; CDR3nt: TGTGCCAGCAGACAGACAGGGTCAGCTGGAAACACCATATATTTT; CDR3aa: CASRQTGSAGNTIYF
abundance: NA; v_gene: TRBV14; d_gene: NA; j_gene: TRBJ1-1; CDR3nt: TGTGCCAGCAGCCAAGATTTGACTGAAGCTTTCTTT; CDR3aa: CASSQDLTEAFF
abundance: few; v_gene: TRBV6-8; d_gene: NA; j_gene: TRBJ1-1; CDR3nt: TGTGCCAGCAGGCCCAAAAACACTGAGGCTTTCTTT; CDR3aa: CASRPKNTEAFF
abundance: few; v_gene: TRBV7-1; d_gene: NA; j_gene: TRBJ2-5; CDR3nt: TGTGCCAGCAGCCCCAGCGGTGGGGAGACCCAGTACTTC; CDR3aa: CASSPSGGETQYF
abundance: NA; v_gene: TRBV15; d_gene: NA; j_gene: TRBJ2-7; CDR3nt: TGTGCCACCAGCAAAGGGAGGGGGGTCCTCTACGAGCAGTACTTC; CDR3aa: CATSKGRGVLYEQYF
abundance: once; v_gene: TRBV4-1; d_gene: TRBD2; j_gene: TRBJ2-1; CDR3nt: TGCGCCAGCAGCCATCCTCTCAGAGAGGCGGGAGAGAGATCCTACAATGAGCAGTTCTTC; CDR3aa: CASSHPLREAGERSYNEQFF
abundance: NA; v_gene: TRBV19; d_gene: NA; j_gene: TRBJ2-2; CDR3nt: TGTGCCAGTAGTACACAAACAACTAGTTTCGGGGAGCTGTTTTTT; CDR3aa: CASSTQTTSFGELFF
abundance: NA; v_gene: TRBV11-3; d_gene: NA; j_gene: TRBJ1-1; CDR3nt: TGTGCCAGCAGCTTGGTAGCAGGCCGTACCGAAGCTTTCTTT; CDR3aa: CASSLVAGRTEAFF
abundance: NA; v_gene: TRBV9; d_gene: NA; j_gene: TRBJ2-2; CDR3nt: TGTGCCAGCAGGCGGACAGTGGAAGGGGAGCTGTTTTTT; CDR3aa: CASRRTVEGELFF
abundance: NA; v_gene: TRBV18; d_gene: TRBD2; j_gene: TRBJ2-7; CDR3nt: TGTGCCAGCTCCCCCGGTGGGGGGGACGAGCAGTACTTC; CDR3aa: CASSPGGGDEQYF
abundance: NA; v_gene: TRBV7-6; d_gene: NA; j_gene: TRBJ1-3; CDR3nt: TGTGCCAGCAGCCATGGACAGCCAGGCTCTGGAAACACCATATATTTT; CDR3aa: CASSHGQPGSGNTIYF
abundance: NA; v_gene: TRBV14; d_gene: TRBD1; j_gene: TRBJ2-3; CDR3nt: TGTGCCAGCAGCCAAGGTGGAAGGGGGCGTGGAGATACGCAGTATTTT; CDR3aa: CASSQGGRGRGDTQYF
abundance: few; v_gene: TRBV6-8; d_gene: TRBD2; j_gene: TRBJ2-1; CDR3nt: TGTGCCAGCAGTTCCCCACACCCAGGACTAGCGGGAGGGCATAGTGAGCAGTTCTTC; CDR3aa: CASSSPHPGLAGGHSEQFF
abundance: NA; v_gene: TRBV29-1; d_gene: NA; j_gene: TRBJ2-3; CDR3nt: TGCAGCGTTGAAGTTACCGGAGATACGCAGTATTTT; CDR3aa: CSVEVTGDTQYF
abundance: NA; v_gene: TRBV11-3; d_gene: NA; j_gene: TRBJ2-5; CDR3nt: TGTGCCAGCAGCGCCGGGAGATTCTCAGGGGAGACCCAGTACTTC; CDR3aa: CASSAGRFSGETQYF
abundance: few; v_gene: TRBV23-1; d_gene: TRBD1; j_gene: TRBJ2-7; CDR3nt: TGCGCCAGCAGTCAATCGGACAGGGGGGACGAGCAGTACTTC; CDR3aa: CASSQSDRGDEQYF
abundance: NA; v_gene: TRBV18; d_gene: TRBD1; j_gene: TRBJ1-3; CDR3nt: TGTGCCAGCTCACCCGCTTCAAAAGGGGGCAGTGGAAACACCATATATTTT; CDR3aa: CASSPASKGGSGNTIYF
abundance: NA; v_gene: TRBV6-8; d_gene: TRBD1; j_gene: TRBJ1-4; CDR3nt: TGTGCCAGCAGTCGCAACCGACAGGGCAATGAAAAACTGTTTTTT; CDR3aa: CASSRNRQGNEKLFF
abundance: NA; v_gene: TRBV11-3; d_gene: NA; j_gene: TRBJ1-2; CDR3nt: TGTGCCAGCAGCTTAGTTTCCGACAGGCCGTATGGCTACACCTTC; CDR3aa: CASSLVSDRPYGYTF
abundance: NA; v_gene: TRBV29-1; d_gene: TRBD2; j_gene: TRBJ2-3; CDR3nt: TGCAGCGTTCAACTAGCGGGAGGAGGCACAGATACGCAGTATTTT; CDR3aa: CSVQLAGGGTDTQYF
abundance: few; v_gene: TRBV11-3; d_gene: TRBD1; j_gene: TRBJ1-6; CDR3nt: TGTGCCAGCAGCTTAGAGGCACAGGGGGGGCCCCTCCACTTT; CDR3aa: CASSLEAQGGPLHF
abundance: few; v_gene: TRBV18; d_gene: TRBD1; j_gene: TRBJ1-4; CDR3nt: TGTGCCAGCTCACCAACAGGGGGGCCTAATGAAAAACTGTTTTTT; CDR3aa: CASSPTGGPNEKLFF
abundance: few; v_gene: TRBV6-8; d_gene: NA; j_gene: TRBJ2-1; CDR3nt: TGTGCCAGCAGGGGCGGTCCCTCCTACAATGAGCAGTTCTTC; CDR3aa: CASRGGPSYNEQFF
abundance: NA; v_gene: TRBV30; d_gene: NA; j_gene: TRBJ1-2; CDR3nt: TGTGCCTGGAGTATTTCTAACTATGGCTACACCTTC; CDR3aa: CAWSISNYGYTF
abundance: few; v_gene: TRBV12-5; d_gene: NA; j_gene: TRBJ2-2; CDR3nt: TGTGCTAGTGCCTTGGTCAACAGGGATAACACCGGGGAGCTGTTTTTT; CDR3aa: CASALVNRDNTGELFF
abundance: NA; v_gene: TRBV9; d_gene: TRBD1; j_gene: TRBJ1-4; CDR3nt: TGTGCCAGCAGGGGACAGAGTGAAAAACTGTTTTTT; CDR3aa: CASRGQSEKLFF
abundance: few; v_gene: TRBV6-1; d_gene: NA; j_gene: TRBJ1-2; CDR3nt: TGTGCCAGCAGTGAAGATATGCGACAGAGCTACACCTTC; CDR3aa: CASSEDMRQSYTF
abundance: NA; v_gene: TRBV18; d_gene: NA; j_gene: TRBJ1-5; CDR3nt: TGTGCCAGCTCACCCGGACAGAATCAGCCCCAGCATTTT; CDR3aa: CASSPGQNQPQHF
abundance: medium-sized; v_gene: TRBV6-8; d_gene: NA; j_gene: TRBJ2-3; CDR3nt: TGTGCCAGCAGTGCTCAGTCGGGGGCAGATACGCAGTATTTT; CDR3aa: CASSAQSGADTQYF
abundance: NA; v_gene: TRBV11-3; d_gene: TRBD1; j_gene: TRBJ1-2; CDR3nt: TGTGCCAGCAGCATTCGACAGGGCTTCTATGGCTACACCTTC; CDR3aa: CASSIRQGFYGYTF
abundance: few; v_gene: TRBV6-8; d_gene: TRBD1; j_gene: TRBJ1-1; CDR3nt: TGTGCCAGCACCGCGACAGGGTGGGTCACTGAAGCTTTCTTT; CDR3aa: CASTATGWVTEAFF
abundance: few; v_gene: TRBV9; d_gene: TRBD1; j_gene: TRBJ1-3; CDR3nt: TGTGCCAGCAGTAAAACCGGGACAGTGAACTCTGGAAACACCATATATTTT; CDR3aa: CASSKTGTVNSGNTIYF
abundance: few; v_gene: TRBV5-1; d_gene: TRBD1; j_gene: TRBJ2-1; CDR3nt: TGCGCCAGCAGCTTGGCAGGGGGCCTTTTCTATGAGCAGTTCTTC; CDR3aa: CASSLAGGLFYEQFF
abundance: NA; v_gene: TRBV11-3; d_gene: TRBD1; j_gene: TRBJ2-2; CDR3nt: TGTGCCAGCAGCTTGGGGGACAGGGAGGTCGGGGAGCTGTTTTTT; CDR3aa: CASSLGDREVGELFF
abundance: medium-sized; v_gene: TRBV6-7; d_gene: NA; j_gene: TRBJ1-1; CDR3nt: TGTGCCAGCAGTCTCCGGGACCGACCCTCCGGCACTGAAGCTTTCTTT; CDR3aa: CASSLRDRPSGTEAFF
abundance: NA; v_gene: TRBV19; d_gene: NA; j_gene: TRBJ2-1; CDR3nt: TGTGCCAGTAGTATAGACGGTACCCCTTCGGGTGAGCAGTTCTTC; CDR3aa: CASSIDGTPSGEQFF
abundance: few; v_gene: TRBV11-3; d_gene: TRBD2; j_gene: TRBJ2-2; CDR3nt: TGTGCTAGCAGCTTACGGGAGGGAAGCGGGGAGCTGTTTTTT; CDR3aa: CASSLREGSGELFF
abundance: few; v_gene: TRBV11-3; d_gene: NA; j_gene: TRBJ1-3; CDR3nt: TGTGCCAGCGGGATTATGGGGGCTGGAAACACCATATATTTT; CDR3aa: CASGIMGAGNTIYF
abundance: few; v_gene: TRBV19; d_gene: NA; j_gene: TRBJ1-2; CDR3nt: TGTGCCAGTACCCTCGTGGGGGGTTTTAACTATGGCTACACCTTC; CDR3aa: CASTLVGGFNYGYTF
abundance: NA; v_gene: TRBV18; d_gene: NA; j_gene: TRBJ1-5; CDR3nt: TGTGCCAGCTCGAAGGAATTTGGCAATCAGCCCCAGCATTTT; CDR3aa: CASSKEFGNQPQHF
abundance: NA; v_gene: TRBV18; d_gene: TRBD1; j_gene: TRBJ2-5; CDR3nt: TGTGCCAGCTCACCATGGGCCATTACAGGGGCTTCAACGATGTGGGAGACCCAGTACTTC; CDR3aa: CASSPWAITGASTMWETQYF
abundance: large; v_gene: TRBV11-3; d_gene: NA; j_gene: TRBJ2-1; CDR3nt: TGTGCCAGCAGCTTAGGGCTCCACTCCTACAATGAGCAGTTCTTC; CDR3aa: CASSLGLHSYNEQFF
abundance: NA; v_gene: TRBV4-1; d_gene: TRBD1; j_gene: TRBJ1-4; CDR3nt: TGCGCCAGCAGCCAAGGGGGGACAGGGGACCAAAAACTGTTTTTT; CDR3aa: CASSQGGTGDQKLFF